These T cell receptor beta chains were read from a single sample in a study of blood T cells in healthy people across ages. TCRdb re-called the 5' RACE reads with MiXCR, one entry per CDR3 protein. Here the sample spans 700,000 to 950,000 distinct CDR3 sequences, roughly 44% being singletons. The sequencing sample was made of blood. The source is a woman aged 60 to 75 in good health. Both conserved end residues are part of each CDR3. A D gene is named only where the DNA matches it firmly. Size tells how often a clone was seen (once, few, many) or the class of an expanded clone, and some rows leave it out.

j_call: TRBJ2-3; clone_size: few; d_call: .; v_call: TRBV6-4; cdr3_aa: CASSDSAGEDTQYF; cdr3_nt: TGTGCCAGCAGTGACTCCGCAGGGGAAGATACGCAGTATTTT
j_call: TRBJ2-5; clone_size: many; d_call: .; v_call: TRBV7-9; cdr3_aa: CASIPSAAGRETQYF; cdr3_nt: TGTGCCAGCATCCCCTCCGCCGCAGGGAGGGAGACCCAGTACTTC
j_call: TRBJ2-7; clone_size: few; d_call: .; v_call: TRBV7-2; cdr3_aa: CASSSSRYEQYF; cdr3_nt: TGTGCCAGCAGCTCCTCACGTTACGAGCAGTACTTC
j_call: TRBJ1-5; clone_size: .; d_call: .; v_call: TRBV24-1; cdr3_aa: CATHTGQRNQPQHF; cdr3_nt: TGTGCCACCCATACAGGGCAAAGGAATCAGCCCCAGCATTTT
j_call: TRBJ1-2; clone_size: .; d_call: .; v_call: TRBV6-4; cdr3_aa: CASSVDRDSGYTF; cdr3_nt: TGTGCCAGCAGTGTGGACCGGGACTCGGGCTACACCTTC
j_call: TRBJ2-7; clone_size: .; d_call: TRBD1; v_call: TRBV7-2; cdr3_aa: CANSSRTGGNHEQYF; cdr3_nt: TGTGCCAACAGCTCCCGGACAGGGGGCAACCACGAGCAGTACTTC
j_call: TRBJ2-5; clone_size: few; d_call: .; v_call: TRBV7-8; cdr3_aa: CASRLGRISQETQYF; cdr3_nt: TGTGCCAGCAGACTGGGACGGATCAGCCAAGAGACCCAGTACTTC
j_call: TRBJ1-4; clone_size: .; d_call: .; v_call: TRBV30; cdr3_aa: CAWRIANEKLFF; cdr3_nt: TGTGCCTGGAGGATAGCTAATGAAAAACTGTTTTTT
j_call: TRBJ2-3; clone_size: .; d_call: .; v_call: TRBV27; cdr3_aa: CASSLRGLLVADTQYF; cdr3_nt: TGTGCCAGCAGTTTGCGGGGCCTTCTAGTCGCAGATACGCAGTATTTT
j_call: TRBJ2-5; clone_size: few; d_call: .; v_call: TRBV20-1; cdr3_aa: CSAREISKGETQYF; cdr3_nt: TGCAGTGCTAGAGAGATTAGTAAGGGGGAGACCCAGTACTTC
j_call: TRBJ2-7; clone_size: few; d_call: .; v_call: TRBV12-3/TRBV12-4; cdr3_aa: CASSLAGGDEQYF; cdr3_nt: TGTGCCAGCAGTTTAGCTGGGGGCGACGAGCAGTACTTC
j_call: TRBJ2-3; clone_size: many; d_call: .; v_call: TRBV7-2; cdr3_aa: CASSLAATSGSSTDTQYF; cdr3_nt: TGTGCCAGCAGCTTAGCTGCTACCAGTGGTAGCAGCACAGATACGCAGTATTTT
j_call: TRBJ1-2; clone_size: few; d_call: .; v_call: TRBV5-1; cdr3_aa: CASSLESTHYGYTF; cdr3_nt: TGCGCCAGCAGCTTGGAAAGTACCCACTATGGCTACACCTTC
j_call: TRBJ2-1; clone_size: few; d_call: .; v_call: TRBV20-1; cdr3_aa: CSARGSQAEQFF; cdr3_nt: TGCAGTGCTAGAGGGTCCCAGGCTGAGCAGTTCTTC
j_call: TRBJ2-5; clone_size: .; d_call: .; v_call: TRBV15; cdr3_aa: CTTSRDRDTGWTQYF; cdr3_nt: TGTACCACCAGCAGAGATCGGGACACCGGGTGGACCCAGTACTTC
j_call: TRBJ1-2; clone_size: few; d_call: .; v_call: TRBV10-3; cdr3_aa: CAISEIEFPGDGYTF; cdr3_nt: TGTGCCATCAGTGAGATCGAATTCCCGGGAGATGGCTACACCTTC
j_call: TRBJ1-6; clone_size: .; d_call: .; v_call: TRBV12-3/TRBV12-4; cdr3_aa: CASSFFLGEAENSPLHF; cdr3_nt: TGTGCCAGCAGTTTTTTTTTGGGGGAGGCGGAGAATTCACCCCTCCACTTT
j_call: TRBJ1-1; clone_size: .; d_call: .; v_call: TRBV12-3/TRBV12-4; cdr3_aa: CASTLTPGVGEAFF; cdr3_nt: TGTGCCAGCACCTTAACACCGGGGGTGGGTGAAGCTTTCTTT
j_call: TRBJ2-3; clone_size: .; d_call: TRBD2; v_call: TRBV12-3/TRBV12-4; cdr3_aa: CASTVEAGVDTQYF; cdr3_nt: TGTGCCAGCACCGTCGAAGCGGGGGTTGATACGCAGTATTTT
j_call: TRBJ2-7; clone_size: .; d_call: .; v_call: TRBV3-1; cdr3_aa: CASSQMWGRSYNEQYF; cdr3_nt: TGTGCCAGCAGCCAAATGTGGGGGAGGTCCTACAATGAGCAGTACTTC
j_call: TRBJ2-1; clone_size: few; d_call: TRBD2; v_call: TRBV6-2/TRBV6-3; cdr3_aa: CASRGTTLPNEQFF; cdr3_nt: TGTGCCAGCAGGGGGACTACCCTCCCCAATGAGCAGTTCTTC
j_call: TRBJ2-7; clone_size: medium-sized; d_call: .; v_call: TRBV4-3; cdr3_aa: CASSQVASESYEQYF; cdr3_nt: TGCGCCAGCAGCCAAGTGGCTAGCGAATCCTACGAGCAGTACTTC
j_call: TRBJ2-5; clone_size: few; d_call: TRBD1; v_call: TRBV11-3; cdr3_aa: CASSDRAMETQYF; cdr3_nt: TGTGCCAGCAGTGACAGGGCGATGGAGACCCAGTACTTC
j_call: TRBJ1-1; clone_size: .; d_call: TRBD1; v_call: TRBV29-1; cdr3_aa: CSVPARDRKAFF; cdr3_nt: TGCAGCGTCCCGGCGAGGGACAGAAAAGCTTTCTTT
j_call: TRBJ2-7; clone_size: many; d_call: TRBD2; v_call: TRBV7-2; cdr3_aa: CASSSRPSGSNYYEQYF; cdr3_nt: TGTGCCAGCAGCTCACGCCCGAGCGGGAGCAATTACTACGAGCAGTACTTC
j_call: TRBJ1-1; clone_size: .; d_call: TRBD1; v_call: TRBV18; cdr3_aa: CASVPRGATEAFF; cdr3_nt: TGTGCCAGCGTCCCCAGGGGGGCTACTGAAGCTTTCTTT
j_call: TRBJ2-1; clone_size: .; d_call: .; v_call: TRBV6-2/TRBV6-3; cdr3_aa: CASSDSIPPRQFF; cdr3_nt: TGTGCCAGCAGTGACTCGATTCCGCCCCGGCAGTTCTTC
j_call: TRBJ2-2; clone_size: .; d_call: TRBD1; v_call: TRBV2; cdr3_aa: CAGGGAGGDGGELFF; cdr3_nt: TGTGCCGGAGGGGGCGCAGGGGGCGATGGCGGGGAGCTGTTTTTT
j_call: TRBJ2-3; clone_size: once; d_call: .; v_call: TRBV7-8; cdr3_aa: CASSPRRVADTQYF; cdr3_nt: TGTGCCAGCAGCCCCCGCAGGGTAGCAGATACGCAGTATTTT
j_call: TRBJ2-5; clone_size: few; d_call: .; v_call: TRBV20-1; cdr3_aa: CSAKDKEIETQYF; cdr3_nt: TGCAGTGCTAAAGACAAGGAAATAGAGACCCAGTACTTC
j_call: TRBJ2-7; clone_size: few; d_call: TRBD2; v_call: TRBV4-3; cdr3_aa: CASSQDLALAGVGDEQYF; cdr3_nt: TGCGCCAGCAGCCAAGATCTTGCCCTAGCGGGAGTAGGTGACGAGCAGTACTTC
j_call: TRBJ2-7; clone_size: .; d_call: .; v_call: TRBV12-3/TRBV12-4; cdr3_aa: CASTPTGYEQYF; cdr3_nt: TGTGCCAGCACCCCGACGGGCTACGAGCAGTACTTC
j_call: TRBJ1-4; clone_size: .; d_call: TRBD1; v_call: TRBV12-3/TRBV12-4; cdr3_aa: CASSFITGAEKLFF; cdr3_nt: TGTGCCAGCAGTTTTATAACAGGGGCTGAAAAACTGTTTTTT
j_call: TRBJ2-1; clone_size: few; d_call: .; v_call: TRBV3-1; cdr3_aa: CASSQEGGVGEQFF; cdr3_nt: TGTGCCAGCAGCCAAGAAGGGGGGGTTGGTGAGCAGTTCTTC
j_call: TRBJ2-1; clone_size: .; d_call: TRBD1; v_call: TRBV20-1; cdr3_aa: CSANPQGNEQFF; cdr3_nt: TGCAGTGCTAACCCACAGGGGAATGAGCAGTTCTTC
j_call: TRBJ2-1; clone_size: few; d_call: TRBD2; v_call: TRBV28; cdr3_aa: CASNSGLAGGPWFF; cdr3_nt: TGTGCCAGCAACTCGGGACTAGCGGGAGGGCCCTGGTTCTTC